These T cell receptor beta chains were read from a single sample in a study of shared clonotypes between healthy human individuals. Method: immunoSEQ multiplex PCR; TCRdb's copy keeps in-frame clones and lacks some. The table records about 2 million clones, about 95% of them present only once. The specimen sequenced was naive CD8+ T cells sorted from blood. These receptors were collected from a man younger than 35 in good health. Each CDR3 is given without its conserved first and last residue. The D gene is left open where the match is weak.

d_call: -; v_call: TRBV7-9; j_call: TRBJ2-1; cdr3_aa: ASSLVWGSYNEQF
d_call: -; v_call: TRBV7-9; j_call: TRBJ2-3; cdr3_aa: ASSFNPDTQY
d_call: -; v_call: TRBV7-9; j_call: TRBJ1-1; cdr3_aa: ASSLVWSDTEAF
d_call: TRBD1; v_call: TRBV7-2; j_call: TRBJ1-4; cdr3_aa: AGSTGTGGEKLF
d_call: -; v_call: TRBV27; j_call: TRBJ2-7; cdr3_aa: ASSSRDITYEQY
d_call: TRBD2; v_call: TRBV6-1; j_call: TRBJ2-7; cdr3_aa: ASSEELAGVYEQY
d_call: TRBD1; v_call: TRBV6-5; j_call: TRBJ1-1; cdr3_aa: ASSRQGLGTEAF
d_call: TRBD1; v_call: TRBV11-2; j_call: TRBJ1-2; cdr3_aa: ASREPGQTYGYT
d_call: TRBD1; v_call: TRBV7-8; j_call: TRBJ2-7; cdr3_aa: ASSSPGQGTYEQY
d_call: -; v_call: TRBV4-1; j_call: TRBJ1-1; cdr3_aa: ASSQAGSSRRVTEAF
d_call: TRBD1; v_call: TRBV7-9; j_call: TRBJ2-5; cdr3_aa: ASSLNEGALGETQY
d_call: -; v_call: TRBV6-1; j_call: TRBJ1-3; cdr3_aa: ASSELPGFSGNTIY
d_call: TRBD1; v_call: TRBV13; j_call: TRBJ1-3; cdr3_aa: ASSLAGGPGNTIY
d_call: -; v_call: TRBV5-1; j_call: TRBJ1-4; cdr3_aa: ASSIGRGLNEKLF
d_call: -; v_call: TRBV15; j_call: TRBJ1-1; cdr3_aa: ATSRTDGAGTEAF
d_call: TRBD1; v_call: TRBV5-8; j_call: TRBJ2-7; cdr3_aa: ASSPTGTGAYEQY
d_call: TRBD1; v_call: TRBV5-1; j_call: TRBJ1-2; cdr3_aa: ASSPGTGLHGYT
d_call: -; v_call: TRBV5-4; j_call: TRBJ2-2; cdr3_aa: ASSLAFRGLTGELF
d_call: TRBD2; v_call: TRBV5-6; j_call: TRBJ2-7; cdr3_aa: ASSLALAGYEQY
d_call: -; v_call: TRBV13; j_call: TRBJ2-7; cdr3_aa: ASSQGAYEQY
d_call: -; v_call: TRBV11-2; j_call: TRBJ2-6; cdr3_aa: ASSLVAGGDSGANVLT
d_call: -; v_call: TRBV4-1; j_call: TRBJ2-7; cdr3_aa: ASSLKRAASYEQY
d_call: -; v_call: TRBV7-9; j_call: TRBJ2-7; cdr3_aa: ASSHTGNYEQY
d_call: -; v_call: TRBV4-1; j_call: TRBJ2-1; cdr3_aa: ASSQVAASYNEQF
d_call: TRBD1; v_call: TRBV30; j_call: TRBJ2-1; cdr3_aa: AWDRGHEQF
d_call: -; v_call: TRBV7-9; j_call: TRBJ2-7; cdr3_aa: ASSPHPSSYEQY
d_call: -; v_call: TRBV4-1; j_call: TRBJ2-3; cdr3_aa: ASSQAPFTDTQY
d_call: TRBD2; v_call: TRBV9; j_call: TRBJ2-7; cdr3_aa: ASSAGLPYEQY
d_call: -; v_call: TRBV9; j_call: TRBJ1-4; cdr3_aa: ASSVGGGNNEKLF
d_call: -; v_call: TRBV18; j_call: TRBJ2-7; cdr3_aa: ASSPALAYEQY
d_call: -; v_call: TRBV7-9; j_call: TRBJ1-6; cdr3_aa: ASSMNSYNSPLH
d_call: -; v_call: TRBV2; j_call: TRBJ2-1; cdr3_aa: ASSEYASLYSYNEQF
d_call: -; v_call: TRBV27; j_call: TRBJ2-4; cdr3_aa: ASSLSWGGLNIQY
d_call: -; v_call: TRBV5-5; j_call: TRBJ1-2; cdr3_aa: ASSLDGSYGYT
d_call: -; v_call: TRBV7-9; j_call: TRBJ2-7; cdr3_aa: ASSSQPEPYEQY
d_call: TRBD1; v_call: TRBV7-2; j_call: TRBJ1-1; cdr3_aa: ASSLSGQGGNTEAF
d_call: TRBD1; v_call: TRBV4-1; j_call: TRBJ1-2; cdr3_aa: ASSQEPGQVYGYT
d_call: TRBD1; v_call: TRBV27; j_call: TRBJ1-1; cdr3_aa: ASSNSGQGLGIYTEAF
d_call: TRBD2; v_call: TRBV4-1; j_call: TRBJ2-2; cdr3_aa: ASSPWTSGAGELF
d_call: -; v_call: TRBV4-1; j_call: TRBJ2-5; cdr3_aa: ASSHTDSETQY
d_call: -; v_call: TRBV7-9; j_call: TRBJ2-7; cdr3_aa: ASSLAPAYEQY
d_call: -; v_call: TRBV5-4; j_call: TRBJ2-5; cdr3_aa: ASSPRWGQETQY
d_call: -; v_call: TRBV2; j_call: TRBJ2-1; cdr3_aa: ASVHDGSSYNEQF
d_call: -; v_call: TRBV15; j_call: TRBJ2-7; cdr3_aa: ATSKSRDLYEQY
d_call: -; v_call: TRBV19; j_call: TRBJ2-2; cdr3_aa: ASSSYTGELF
d_call: TRBD1; v_call: TRBV9; j_call: TRBJ2-5; cdr3_aa: ASSVATGGRETQY
d_call: TRBD2; v_call: TRBV18; j_call: TRBJ2-3; cdr3_aa: ASSLSGGGTDTQY
d_call: -; v_call: TRBV28; j_call: TRBJ1-6; cdr3_aa: ASRETESNSPLH
d_call: -; v_call: TRBV6-4; j_call: TRBJ2-2; cdr3_aa: ASSESTTNTGELF
d_call: TRBD1; v_call: TRBV5-4; j_call: TRBJ2-7; cdr3_aa: ASTDDRDSSYEQY